The 21 T cell receptor beta chains below come from one sample, sequenced in a study of T cell responses to AZD1222 COVID-19 vaccine. Profiled with immunoSEQ multiplex PCR; TCRdb holds only in-frame clones, not every one. There are 150,000 to 200,000 clones in the sample; approximately 93% occur only once, and 1.7% lies in the top ten. The sample was peripheral blood, taken 28 days after the second AZD1222 dose. Every receptor here comes from an adult who received the AZD1222 COVID-19 vaccine.

The J gene is TRBJ1-3, the V gene TRBV19; 8 bases are a match to TRBD1. The germline gives CDR1 LNHDA, CDR2 SQIVND (reference sequence). J lost 2 bases, V lost 5 bases, and 2 bases had no gene match. The CDR3 is made up of 14 amino acids. Written as DNA, the CDR3 is TGTGCCAGTAGTGGGACAGGCCCTGGAAACACCATATATTTT. It codes for CASSGTGPGNTIYF.

The chain employs TRBV5-4 and TRBJ1-6; a weak D match, TRBD1 (5 bases). Per the germline V gene, CDR1 is SGHNT and CDR2 is YYREEE (reference sequence). V lost 4 bases and J lost 6, with 17 bases in between. This CDR3 contains 16 residues. CDR3 sequence (DNA): TGTGCCAGCAGCCCCAACGGGCAGGGTGGTAATTCACCCCTCCACTTT. This encodes CASSPNGQGGNSPLHF.

V is TRBV11-2 and J is TRBJ1-1, with TRBD1 as a possible D gene (5 bases). The germline V gene has CDR1 SGHAT and CDR2 FQNNGV. Trimming stripped 6 bases from V and 6 bases from J, with 17 bases between. The CDR3 length is 14 residues. CDR3 loop: CASRTGLLGPEAFF. The DNA for the CDR3 is TGTGCCAGCAGAACAGGTTTACTCGGTCCTGAAGCTTTCTTT.

This chain links TRBV27 with TRBJ2-1; 11 bases align to TRBD2. V trimming: 2 bases; J trimming: 7 bases; junction bases outside the gene matches: 7. The germline V gene has CDR1 MNHEY and CDR2 SMNVEV (reference sequence). The CDR3 length is 16 residues. The CDR3 sequence: CASSLGLAGGDNEQFF. CDR3 sequence (DNA): TGTGCCAGCAGTTTAGGGTTAGCGGGAGGGGATAATGAGCAGTTCTTC.

This chain uses TRBV4-1 with TRBJ1-4, with 8 positions matching TRBD1. The V gene's germline CDR1 is MGHRA and CDR2 YSYEKL. This CDR3 spans 16 amino acids. After removal of 1 base from V and 8 bases from J, the junction contained 9 bases not matched to a gene. Written as DNA, the CDR3 is TGCGCCAGCAGCCAAGGGATAGACAGGGGTGGGGAAAAACTGTTTTTT. It translates to CASSQGIDRGGEKLFF.

This chain links TRBV6-5 with TRBJ1-4; a weak D match, TRBD1 (5 bases). V was pared by 4 bases and J by 4 bases, with 13 bases between. CDR3 length: 15 residues. CDR1 and CDR2 from the germline V gene are MNHEY and SVGAGI. The CDR3 region has the DNA TGTGCCAGCAGTTCCTCCGGGACTGTTAATGAAAAACTGTTTTTT. This codes for CASSSSGTVNEKLFF.

The chain is built from TRBV11-2 and TRBJ1-5; D is unclear. In germline, CDR1 is SGHAT, CDR2 FQNNGV. V gave up 5 bases and J gave up 0 bases, with 11 bases separating them. The CDR3 length is 15 residues. The CDR3 sequence: CASSQDTYSNQPQHF. CDR3 sequence (DNA): TGTGCCAGCAGCCAGGATACTTATAGCAATCAGCCCCAGCATTTT. The variable domain in full, with the rest retrieved from reference TRBV11-2 and TRBJ1-5, is EAGVAQSPRYKIIEKRQSVAFWCNPISGHATLYWYQQILGQGPKLLIQFQNNGVVDDSQLPKDRFSAERLKGVDSTLKIQPAKLEDSAVYLCASSQDTYSNQPQHFGDGTRLSIL.

A few counts support this clone. CDR3 bases: TGTGCCAGCCCAGGAACCGACAGGGTTGGCGGGGAGCTGTTTTTT. Its protein is CASPGTDRVGGELFF. The chain recombines TRBV18 with TRBJ2-2, with 7 bases matching TRBD1. The CDR3 extends over 15 amino acids. Unmatched junction bases numbered 13, after V lost 8 bases and J lost 7 bases. Looked up from germline, CDR1 is KGHSH and CDR2 is LQKENI.

CDR3 amino acids: CASRRDGEETQYF. In DNA, the CDR3 is TGTGCCAGCAGACGGGACGGAGAAGAGACCCAGTACTTC. This chain links TRBV6-5 with TRBJ2-5; D may correspond to TRBD1 or TRBD2 (5 bases each). Germline CDR1 MNHEY, CDR2 SVGAGI. The CDR3 is 13 amino acids. Trimming left V 6 bases short and J 3 bases short, with 11 bases between.

The chain uses TRBV27 and TRBJ1-6; D remains unclear. The CDR3 has 16 amino acids. CDR1 is MNHEY and CDR2 is SMNVEV in the germline V gene (reference sequence). Between the trimmed V and J ends, which lost 3 bases and 9 bases, there was a span of 18 bases. The CDR3 sequence is CASSFLPRRISSPLHF. The CDR3 DNA sequence: TGTGCCAGCAGTTTCCTCCCTCGCCGCATTAGTTCACCCCTCCACTTT.

This chain connects TRBV11-3 to TRBJ2-7; 9 bases align to TRBD1. Germline values: CDR1 SGHNT, CDR2 YENEEA. The trim removed 6 bases at V and 2 bases at J, leaving 11 bases unmatched. CDR3 size: 16 residues. The CDR3 DNA reads TGTGCCAGCAGTGCATACAAACAGGGGGCTGCCTACGAGCAGTACTTC. Protein: CASSAYKQGAAYEQYF.

V gene TRBV6-1 combines with J gene TRBJ1-1; 8 bases agree with TRBD1. V shed 2 bases and J 5 bases; nucleotides not matched to a gene: 13. Germline V gene lookup returns CDR1 MNHNS and CDR2 SASEGT. CDR3 length equals 17 residues. The CDR3 DNA reads as TGTGCCAGCAGTGAAAGGGCAGGGGGCGCCCCGAGAACTGAAGCTTTCTTT. Its translation is CASSERAGGAPRTEAFF.

The V gene is TRBV7-9, the J gene TRBJ1-3; D is perhaps TRBD1 (6 bases). The V end lost 5 bases, the J end lost 0 bases, and 14 bases lay between the germline ends. This CDR3 has 16 residues. CDR1 SEHNR and CDR2 FQNEAQ come from the germline V gene (reference sequence). The CDR3 region has the DNA TGTGCCAGCAGCCAAACGGACAGAAGCTCTGGAAACACCATATATTTT. Translated: CASSQTDRSSGNTIYF.

This chain uses TRBV9 with TRBJ1-6, with D unclear. The ends were cut back, 3 bases at V and 8 bases at J, with 9 bases in the middle. CDR1 is SGDLS and CDR2 is YYNGEE in the germline V gene. CDR3 length: 13 residues. In DNA form, the CDR3 reads TGTGCCAGCAGCGCTACTTGGTATTCACCCCTCCACTTT. It is translated as CASSATWYSPLHF.

The chain links TRBV18 to TRBJ1-3, with a possible D match to TRBD1 (6 bases). The length of the CDR3 is 18 residues. Trimming removed 2 bases from V and 2 bases from J, with 19 bases in between. Germline assignment: CDR1 KGHSH and CDR2 LQKENI. The CDR3 is CASSPGPAGGLTGNTIYF. DNA for the CDR3: TGTGCCAGCTCACCAGGTCCCGCGGGGGGCCTGACTGGAAACACCATATATTTT.

The chain recombines TRBV5-1 with TRBJ2-1; D is ambiguous. The CDR3 is 16 residues long. Germline V gene lookup returns CDR1 SGHRS and CDR2 YFSETQ. Trimming removed 1 base at V and 0 bases at J, with 11 bases between. This chain's CDR3 is CASSLTQTRSYNEQFF. For the CDR3, the DNA is TGCGCCAGCAGCTTGACCCAGACACGCTCCTACAATGAGCAGTTCTTC. The variable domain in full, with the rest retrieved from reference TRBV5-1 and TRBJ2-1, is KAGVTQTPRYLIKTRGQQVTLSCSPISGHRSVSWYQQTPGQGLQFLFEYFSETQRNKGNFPGRFSGRQFSNSRSEMNVSTLELGDSALYLCASSLTQTRSYNEQFFGPGTRLTVL.

This clone was seen a few times. This chain uses TRBV14 with TRBJ2-5; the D gene is possibly TRBD2 (6 bases). The CDR3 loop spans 15 amino acids. CDR1 SGHDN and CDR2 FVKESK come from the germline V gene. V was pared by 1 base and J by 1 base, with 10 bases between. CDR3 amino acids: CASSQGAGPQETQYF. DNA of the CDR3: TGTGCCAGCAGCCAAGGGGCGGGGCCCCAAGAGACCCAGTACTTC.

The rearrangement links TRBV19 to TRBJ2-7; D is unresolved. This CDR3 has 14 amino acids. CDR1 is LNHDA and CDR2 is SQIVND in the germline V gene (reference sequence). Trimming took 0 bases from V and 7 from J, leaving 13 bases between them. In nucleotides, the CDR3 is TGTGCCAGTAGTATAGATTCGTATGGGCGGGAGCAGTACTTC. Translation gives CASSIDSYGREQYF.

The chain is built from TRBV14 and TRBJ2-3; D unresolved. The germline gives CDR1 SGHDN, CDR2 FVKESK. CDR3 size: 17 residues. Trimming removed 0 bases at V and 1 base at J, with 14 bases between. The CDR3 sequence: CASSQEGVVAGTDTQYF. Here the CDR3 DNA reads TGTGCCAGCAGCCAAGAAGGAGTAGTGGCAGGCACAGATACGCAGTATTTT.

The chain employs TRBV5-1 and TRBJ1-2; 7 nucleotides agree with TRBD1. The junction had 6 bases not matched to a gene; V was cut back by 0 bases and J by 4 bases. Germline CDR1 SGHRS, CDR2 YFSETQ. CDR3 length equals 15 residues. CDR3 DNA: TGCGCCAGCAGCTTGGGGACAGGTGGTCCCTATGGCTACACCTTC. Protein sequence: CASSLGTGGPYGYTF.

This chain uses TRBV9 with TRBJ2-7; 8 bases are shared with TRBD1. Trimming took 6 bases from V and 6 from J; bases not matched to a gene: 14. The CDR3 extends over 15 amino acids. Germline-derived CDR1 and CDR2 are SGDLS and YYNGEE. The CDR3 bases are TGTGCCAGCACCCCCAGCGACAGGGGCCTTCCCGAGCAGTACTTC. Protein sequence: CASTPSDRGLPEQYF.